These 26 T cell receptor beta chains came from one sample sequenced in a study of neurological immune-mediated disorders. TCRdb re-analysed the 5' RACE reads in MiXCR, keeping a single row per CDR3 protein. The sample carries under 75,000 distinct CDR3 sequences, 2.5% to 4% recorded once. The sequencing sample was made of PBMCs. All receptors derive from a woman between 50 and 59 years old with multiple sclerosis.

This clonotype occurred many times. V and J are TRBV25-1 and TRBJ1-1, with D possibly TRBD1 on 6 matching bases. V lost 6 bases and J 5 bases, leaving 13 bases between the germline ends. This CDR3 has 13 amino acids. Germline values: CDR1 MGHDK, CDR2 SYGVNS. As DNA, the CDR3 is TGTGCCAGCAGCAGGGGTTCGAGAACTGAAGCTTTCTTT. Protein sequence: CASSRGSRTEAFF.

This clonotype appeared many times. The V call is TRBV11-2, the J call TRBJ2-2; tentative D call: TRBD1 (5 bases). The V gene's germline CDR1 is SGHAT and CDR2 FQNNGV. Trimming cost V 5 bases and J 6 bases, with 10 bases left between them. The length of the CDR3 is 13 residues. CDR3 amino acids: CASSPGLAGELFF. The DNA for the CDR3 is TGTGCCAGCAGCCCAGGGTTGGCCGGGGAGCTGTTTTTT.

In this sample, this clonotype turned up many times. The CDR3 sequence: CASSYQTDQPQHF. CDR3 sequence (DNA): TGTGCCAGCAGTTACCAAACCGATCAGCCCCAGCATTTT. The genes are TRBV6-2 or TRBV6-3 and TRBJ1-5; no reliable D call. Germline-derived CDR1 and CDR2 are MNHEY and SVGEGT. CDR3 length: 13 amino acids. Trimming cost V 2 bases and J 5 bases, with 7 bases left between them.

This clonotype was counted ten times or more. The genes are TRBV5-1 and TRBJ2-1; 9 bases line up with TRBD1. This CDR3 region has 15 residues. Unmatched junction bases numbered 10, after V lost 5 bases and J lost 7 bases. Germline CDR1 SGHRS, CDR2 YFSETQ. The CDR3 nucleotides read TGCGCCAGCAGGTTCTTGGACAGGGGCTTAAATGAGCAGTTCTTC. As protein: CASRFLDRGLNEQFF.

This clonotype was counted many times. The chain links TRBV7-3 to TRBJ2-6; D remains ambiguous. The CDR3 runs to 18 residues. CDR1 and CDR2 from the germline V gene are SGHTA and FQGTGA. V was trimmed by 1 base and J by 0 bases, leaving 13 bases between them. CDR3 DNA: TGTGCCAGCAGCTTAAGTAATCCAGGAAGCTCTGGGGCCAACGTCCTGACTTTC. Protein product: CASSLSNPGSSGANVLTF.

The table lists this clonotype with many counts. This chain links TRBV7-9 with TRBJ1-1; D perhaps matches TRBD1 (5 bases). Trimming pared 6 bases from V and 3 bases from J, leaving 17 bases between. CDR3 size: 15 residues. Germline V gene data show CDR1 as SEHNR and CDR2 as FQNEAQ (reference sequence). The DNA for the CDR3 is TGTGCCAGCAGTCGACTAGGGACGGCAGACACTGAAGCTTTCTTT. Its translation is CASSRLGTADTEAFF.

This clonotype was observed many times. The V gene is TRBV5-1, the J gene TRBJ2-5; 8 bases fit TRBD2. From germline, CDR1 is SGHRS and CDR2 YFSETQ. CDR3 size: 16 residues. Losses at the gene ends were 0 bases for V and 5 bases for J; bases not matched to a gene: 9. CDR3 protein: CASSLGPAGVYETQYF. The CDR3 DNA reads TGCGCCAGCAGCTTGGGCCCAGCGGGGGTTTACGAGACCCAGTACTTC. The full variable domain, rest sourced from reference TRBV5-1 and TRBJ2-5, is KAGVTQTPRYLIKTRGQQVTLSCSPISGHRSVSWYQQTPGQGLQFLFEYFSETQRNKGNFPGRFSGRQFSNSRSEMNVSTLELGDSALYLCASSLGPAGVYETQYFGPGTRLLVL.

Ten or more counts support this clonotype. The V gene is TRBV20-1, the J gene TRBJ2-5; D gene unclear. Germline assignment: CDR1 DFQATT and CDR2 SNEGSKA (reference sequence). The V end was cut by 8 bases, the J end by 1 base, with 17 bases between. The CDR3 is 14 residues long. CDR3 coding DNA: TGCAGTTCACTCCCGGCGAGCAGCCAAGAGACCCAGTACTTC. Protein sequence: CSSLPASSQETQYF.

This clonotype was seen at least ten times. The CDR3 loop reads CASSLAGQSYNEQFF. CDR3 bases: TGTGCCAGCAGTTTAGCGGGCCAATCCTACAATGAGCAGTTCTTC. The V call is TRBV12-3 or TRBV12-4, the J call TRBJ2-1; D is unresolved. Trimming took 0 bases from V and 1 from J, leaving 7 bases between them. The CDR3 is 15 residues long.

This clonotype was observed many times. The chain combines TRBV6-2 or TRBV6-3 with TRBJ2-1; no reliable D call. Germline-derived CDR1 and CDR2 are MNHEY and SVGEGT. V lost 2 bases and J lost 0, with 8 bases in between. The CDR3 contains 15 residues. The CDR3 protein is CASSYPHSSYNEQFF. The CDR3 coding sequence is TGTGCCAGCAGTTACCCCCATAGCTCCTACAATGAGCAGTTCTTC.

In its sample, this clonotype was seen many times. The chain carries TRBV6-1 and TRBJ2-6; 8 bases match TRBD1. Germline V CDR1 and CDR2: MNHNS, SASEGT. V was clipped by 6 bases and J by 2 bases; unmatched bases: 6. The CDR3 runs to 16 residues. CDR3 amino acids: CASSLPTGAGANVLTF. The CDR3 DNA reads TGTGCCAGCAGCCTTCCGACAGGGGCTGGGGCCAACGTCCTGACTTTC.

This chain links TRBV7-2 with TRBJ2-1, with no clear D. Trimming took off 1 base at V and 6 bases at J, with 7 bases between the two ends. CDR1 is SGHTA and CDR2 is FQGNSA in the germline V gene. The CDR3 is 13 amino acids. The CDR3 DNA follows: TGTGCCAGCAGCTTAGGGAAATTCAATGAGCAGTTCTTC. Translated, it gives CASSLGKFNEQFF.

This clonotype appeared many times. This chain joins TRBV4-3 and TRBJ2-6; D is uncertain. Germline CDR1 and CDR2: LGHNA and YSLEER. The CDR3 spans 13 residues. V was pared by 1 base and J by 4 bases, with 2 bases between. Here the CDR3 DNA reads TGCGCCAGCAGCCAAGCCGGGGCCAACGTCCTGACTTTC. Translating it yields CASSQAGANVLTF.

V usage is TRBV20-1 and J usage is TRBJ1-3; D is undetermined. The CDR3 is 16 amino acids. CDR1 and CDR2 from the germline V gene are DFQATT and SNEGSKA (reference sequence). V was cut by 3 bases and J by 1 base, with 16 bases left in between. CDR3 amino acids: CSASPQIPGSGNTIYF. DNA for the CDR3: TGCAGTGCTAGCCCTCAAATACCTGGGTCTGGAAACACCATATATTTT.

In this sample, this clonotype turned up many times. CDR3 protein: CASSLWAPEREGPYEQYF. The CDR3, as DNA: TGTGCCAGCAGTTTATGGGCCCCTGAGCGGGAGGGCCCCTACGAGCAGTACTTC. The V gene is TRBV27, the J gene TRBJ2-7; 10 positions match TRBD2. The ends lost 1 base at V and 2 bases at J; junction bases unmatched: 11. CDR1 and CDR2 from the germline V gene are MNHEY and SMNVEV (reference sequence). The CDR3 length is 18 residues.

This clonotype was detected ten times or more. The chain links TRBV15 to TRBJ2-3; 14 bases are shared with TRBD2. J was trimmed by 3 bases and V by 0 bases; bases with no gene match: 5. The CDR3 runs 18 residues. The germline gives CDR1 LNHNV, CDR2 YYDKDF (reference sequence). CDR3 in DNA: TGTGCCACCAGCAGAGAGTTGGGACTAGCGGGAGAAACAGATACGCAGTATTTT. As protein: CATSRELGLAGETDTQYF.

This clonotype has a count of ten or more. V usage is TRBV6-5 and J usage is TRBJ2-2, with 8 positions matching TRBD1. Looked up from germline, CDR1 is MNHEY and CDR2 is SVGAGI. V was clipped by 6 bases and J by 3 bases; unmatched bases: 9. The CDR3 is 16 residues long. CDR3 coding DNA: TGTGCCAGCAGCCGGACAGGGAAAACCTACACCGGGGAGCTGTTTTTT. It codes for CASSRTGKTYTGELFF.

This clonotype was counted ten times or more. The CDR3 bases are TGTGCCAGCAGCAGTCGGGTGGGGGAGACCCAGTACTTC. This sequence encodes CASSSRVGETQYF. V and J are TRBV7-2 and TRBJ2-5, with D unresolved. Trimming stripped 5 bases from V and 5 bases from J, with 12 bases between. The CDR3 runs to 13 residues. Germline V gene lookup returns CDR1 SGHTA and CDR2 FQGNSA. Supplemented by reference TRBV7-2 and TRBJ2-5, the full variable domain reads GAGVSQSPSNKVTEKGKDVELRCDPISGHTALYWYRQSLGQGLEFLIYFQGNSAPDKSGLPSDRFSAERTGGSVSTLTIQRTQQEDSAVYLCASSSRVGETQYFGPGTRLLVL.

This clonotype was observed many times. V usage is TRBV7-9 and J usage is TRBJ2-5, with 10 nucleotides matching TRBD2. The CDR3 has 19 amino acids. Germline lookup yields CDR1 SEHNR and CDR2 FQNEAQ (reference sequence). The V segment lost 2 bases and the J segment 2 bases; nucleotides outside the gene matches: 14. The CDR3 loop reads CASSLYIGLAGAEQETQYF. As DNA, the CDR3 is TGTGCCAGCAGCTTATATATCGGGCTAGCGGGGGCCGAACAAGAGACCCAGTACTTC. Combining the CDR3 with reference TRBV7-9 and TRBJ2-5 gives the whole variable domain DTGVSQNPRHKITKRGQNVTFRCDPISEHNRLYWYRQTLGQGPEFLTYFQNEAQLEKSRLLSDRFSAERPKGSFSTLEIQRTEQGDSAMYLCASSLYIGLAGAEQETQYFGPGTRLLVL.

This clonotype was picked up many times. This chain links TRBV5-5 with TRBJ1-5; unclear D gene. Germline V gene sequence: CDR1 SGHKS, CDR2 YYEKEE (reference sequence). V lost 1 base, J lost 5 bases, and 16 bases lay in between. This CDR3 contains 16 residues. For the CDR3, the DNA is TGTGCCAGCAGCTTGACTTCCGGGTTGCGACATCAGCCCCAGCATTTT. Amino acid sequence: CASSLTSGLRHQPQHF.

This clonotype occurred many times. This chain uses TRBV20-1 with TRBJ1-5; D unresolved. Germline values: CDR1 DFQATT, CDR2 SNEGSKA (reference sequence). V was shortened by 1 base and J by 2 bases, with 12 bases between the two germline ends. This CDR3 is built from 15 residues. The CDR3 here is CSARGLGMGNQPQHF. Written as DNA, the CDR3 is TGCAGTGCTAGAGGCCTTGGGATGGGCAATCAGCCCCAGCATTTT.

In its sample, this clonotype was seen many times. V is TRBV5-1 and J is TRBJ2-5; 7 nucleotides agree with TRBD1. Germline-derived CDR1 and CDR2 are SGHRS and YFSETQ. The V and J ends lost 2 bases and 5 bases, in that order; junction bases with no gene match: 6. CDR3 size: 14 residues. The CDR3 bases are TGCGCCAGCAGCTTAAACAGGGGTCGGGAGACCCAGTACTTC. It specifies CASSLNRGRETQYF.

This clonotype was detected many times. V gene TRBV5-1 combines with J gene TRBJ2-3, with 7 bases lining up with TRBD2. The ends lost 3 bases at V and 2 bases at J; junction bases unmatched: 6. The germline V gene has CDR1 SGHRS and CDR2 YFSETQ. The CDR3 totals 15 residues. The CDR3 protein is CASSSLGGITDTQYF. The DNA of the CDR3 is TGCGCCAGCAGCTCCCTGGGGGGGATCACAGATACGCAGTATTTT.

This clonotype was counted at least ten times. The gene calls are TRBV20-1 and TRBJ2-1, with 8 bases fitting TRBD2. The CDR3 loop spans 17 amino acids. The J segment lost 0 bases and the V segment lost 0 bases, leaving 7 bases of the junction unmatched. The V gene's germline CDR1 is DFQATT and CDR2 SNEGSKA (reference sequence). The CDR3 region has the DNA TGCAGTGCTAGAGATGGGACGGGGGGGAGCTCCTACAATGAGCAGTTCTTC. It is translated as CSARDGTGGSSYNEQFF.

This clonotype occurred a few times. The genes are TRBV6-5 and TRBJ1-3; D not certain. CDR3 size: 13 residues. Germline V gene lookup returns CDR1 MNHEY and CDR2 SVGAGI. V was cut by 0 bases and J by 2 bases, with 2 bases left in between. The CDR3 sequence is CASSYSPGNTIYF. CDR3 DNA sequence: TGTGCCAGCAGTTACTCCCCTGGAAACACCATATATTTT.

This clonotype was seen repeatedly, ten times or more. The chain links TRBV7-2 to TRBJ2-3; TRBD1 matches 7 bases. Looked up from germline, CDR1 is SGHTA and CDR2 is FQGNSA. V shed 7 bases and J 9 bases; nucleotides not matched to a gene: 10. The CDR3 has 13 amino acids. This CDR3 reads CASTHSPGGTQYF. CDR3 bases: TGTGCCAGCACACACTCACCAGGGGGAACGCAGTATTTT.